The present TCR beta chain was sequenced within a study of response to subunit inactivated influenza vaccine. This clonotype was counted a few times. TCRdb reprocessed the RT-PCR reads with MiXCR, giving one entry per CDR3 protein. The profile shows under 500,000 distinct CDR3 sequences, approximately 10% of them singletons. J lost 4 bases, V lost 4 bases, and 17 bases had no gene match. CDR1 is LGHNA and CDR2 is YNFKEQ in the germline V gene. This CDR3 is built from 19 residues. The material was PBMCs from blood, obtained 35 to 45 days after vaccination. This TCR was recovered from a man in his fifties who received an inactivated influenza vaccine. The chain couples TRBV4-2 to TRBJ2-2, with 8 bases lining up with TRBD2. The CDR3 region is CASSPGGAGGGEGTGELFF. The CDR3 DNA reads TGTGCCAGCAGCCCCGGGGGGGCGGGAGGAGGCGAGGGCACCGGGGAGCTGTTTTTT.